A selection of T cell receptor beta chains follows, all from one sample in a study of control samples from healthy donors and cancer patients. Sequenced by immunoSEQ multiplex PCR; TCRdb stores in-frame clones only, minus some. Among about 160,000 clones listed, roughly 94% were seen once. The sequenced sample consisted of PBMCs. These receptors were obtained from a man between 60 and 70 years old with colorectal cancer. Each CDR3 is given with its conserved first and last residue. Fields, in order: V gene, J gene, D gene, clone size, CDR3 protein, CDR3 DNA. The D gene is left open where the match is weak. Not every row has a clone size; where given, it reads once, few, many or a size class.

TRBV18	TRBJ2-2	TRBD2	.	CASSPPAGGSNTGELFF	TGTGCCAGCTCACCACCGGCGGGGGGGTCGAACACCGGGGAGCTGTTTTTT
TRBV7-2	TRBJ1-2	.	.	CASSLGSRKYGYTF	TGTGCCAGCAGCTTAGGGTCCAGGAAATATGGCTACACCTTC
TRBV5-1	TRBJ2-1	TRBD2	.	CASSFPSGSSYNEQFF	TGCGCCAGCAGCTTTCCTAGCGGTAGCTCCTACAATGAGCAGTTCTTC
TRBV2	TRBJ1-1	.	.	CASSGPGGNTEAFF	TGTGCCAGCAGTGGACCGGGGGGAAACACTGAAGCTTTCTTT
TRBV4-1	TRBJ2-2	.	.	CASSQVMGARVGELFF	TGCGCCAGCAGCCAAGTCATGGGGGCGCGGGTCGGGGAGCTGTTTTTT
TRBV24-1	TRBJ2-5	TRBD2	.	CATVGTSGGRETQYF	TGTGCCACCGTGGGGACTAGCGGGGGAAGGGAGACCCAGTACTTC
TRBV18	TRBJ1-1	.	.	CASSVTDMNTEAFF	TGTGCCAGCTCAGTGACAGACATGAACACTGAAGCTTTCTTT
TRBV18	TRBJ1-5	.	.	CASSPGTSDQPQHF	TGTGCCAGCTCACCGGGGACGTCGGATCAGCCCCAGCATTTT
TRBV28	TRBJ1-1	.	.	CASTTEGTEAFF	TGTGCCAGCACCACCGAAGGGACTGAAGCTTTCTTT
TRBV4-1	TRBJ1-2	TRBD1	once	CASSQDVGQGNYGYTF	TGCGCCAGCAGCCAAGATGTGGGACAGGGAAACTATGGCTACACCTTC
TRBV23-1	TRBJ1-4	.	.	CASSQVKGTETNEKLFF	TGCGCCAGCAGTCAAGTAAAAGGTACAGAGACCAATGAAAAACTGTTTTTT
TRBV19	TRBJ1-4	TRBD1	.	CASRRQGATNEKLFF	TGTGCCAGTAGACGACAGGGGGCGACTAATGAAAAACTGTTTTTT
TRBV5-6	TRBJ2-4	.	.	CASSQTGNIQYF	TGTGCCAGCAGCCAGACCGGGAACATTCAGTACTTC
TRBV19	TRBJ1-3	.	.	CASSTTLLGNTIYF	TGTGCCAGTAGTACTACATTACTTGGAAACACCATATATTTT
TRBV5-6	TRBJ2-7	.	once	CASSLGRYEQYF	TGTGCCAGCAGCTTGGGGCGCTACGAGCAGTACTTC
TRBV4-3	TRBJ2-1	.	.	CASSQDRGAYNEQFF	TGCGCCAGCAGCCAAGACAGGGGGGCCTACAATGAGCAGTTCTTC
TRBV7-9	TRBJ2-3	TRBD2	once	CASSLSGADTQYF	TGTGCCAGCAGCTTAAGCGGGGCGGATACGCAGTATTTT
TRBV25-1	TRBJ2-1	TRBD1	once	CASSIGTGAYNEQFF	TGTGCCAGCAGTATTGGGACAGGCGCCTACAATGAGCAGTTCTTC
TRBV19	TRBJ2-6	.	.	CASSIPSSGANVLTF	TGTGCCAGTAGTATCCCCTCCTCTGGGGCCAACGTCCTGACTTTC
TRBV6-6	TRBJ1-2	.	once	CASSSQLGGGVYGYTF	TGTGCCAGCAGTTCCCAACTTGGGGGAGGGGTCTATGGCTACACCTTC
TRBV10-3	TRBJ1-4	.	.	CATHPAGGIPNEKLFF	TGTGCCACCCACCCGGCTGGGGGGATACCTAATGAAAAACTGTTTTTT
TRBV5-1	TRBJ2-4	.	.	CASSLTESLAKNIQYF	TGCGCCAGCAGCTTAACAGAGAGTCTAGCCAAAAACATTCAGTACTTC
TRBV5-1	TRBJ2-3	TRBD1	.	CASSEGQAIDTQYF	TGCGCCAGCAGCGAAGGACAGGCGATAGATACGCAGTATTTT
TRBV19	TRBJ1-1	TRBD1	.	CASSTGGGPDTEAFF	TGTGCCAGTAGCACAGGGGGCGGGCCGGACACTGAAGCTTTCTTT
TRBV21-1	TRBJ2-7	.	few	CASSNGNCEQYF	TGTGCCAGCAGCAATGGGAACTGCGAGCAGTACTTC
TRBV7-5	TRBJ1-2	.	.	CARSPALAVYTF	TGTGCCAGAAGCCCAGCGCTTGCAGTCTACACCTTC
TRBV11-2	TRBJ2-3	.	.	CASSLGERDIDTQYF	TGTGCCAGCAGCTTAGGCGAAAGGGACATCGATACGCAGTATTTT
TRBV7-9	TRBJ2-7	.	.	CASSQGGSGQYF	TGTGCCAGCAGCCAGGGGGGTAGCGGGCAGTACTTC
TRBV2	TRBJ1-5	TRBD1	.	CASTKDRALGPQHF	TGTGCCAGCACCAAAGACAGGGCCCTAGGGCCCCAGCATTTT
TRBV29-1	TRBJ1-1	.	.	CSCSSGRTEAFF	TGCAGCTGCAGCTCAGGGCGCACTGAAGCTTTCTTT
TRBV23-1	TRBJ2-3	TRBD1	once	CASSQSTTGEDTQYF	TGCGCCAGCAGTCAATCGACTACAGGGGAGGATACGCAGTATTTT
TRBV10-2	TRBJ1-1	.	.	CAGSESQNTEAFF	TGCGCCGGCAGTGAGTCCCAGAACACTGAAGCTTTCTTT
TRBV9	TRBJ2-7	.	once	CASSVEADLEQYF	TGTGCCAGCAGCGTAGAGGCTGACCTGGAGCAGTACTTC
TRBV24-1	TRBJ2-2	TRBD1	.	CATSDLARGWDTGELFF	TGTGCCACCAGTGATTTGGCCAGGGGGTGGGACACCGGGGAGCTGTTTTTT
TRBV2	TRBJ2-5	TRBD1	.	CASSPHPGGSGETQYF	TGTGCCAGCAGTCCGCACCCAGGGGGATCAGGAGAGACCCAGTACTTC
TRBV27	TRBJ2-3	.	.	CASSLKGSDTQYF	TGTGCCAGCAGTTTGAAGGGGTCAGATACGCAGTATTTT
TRBV10-3	TRBJ1-6	TRBD1	.	CAISKDRVNSPLHF	TGTGCCATCAGTAAGGACAGGGTCAATTCACCCCTCCACTTT
TRBV7-2	TRBJ2-7	.	.	CASSPRQGPYEQYF	TGTGCCAGCAGCCCTCGGCAGGGTCCCTACGAGCAGTACTTC
TRBV28	TRBJ2-7	.	.	CASLQGGSSYEQYF	TGTGCCAGCCTCCAAGGGGGGTCCTCCTACGAGCAGTACTTC
TRBV9	TRBJ2-5	.	.	CASSVGRGQETQYF	TGTGCCAGCAGCGTAGGACGGGGGCAAGAGACCCAGTACTTC
TRBV10-2	TRBJ1-5	TRBD1	.	CASRAGTVNQPQHF	TGCGCCAGCCGAGCCGGGACAGTTAATCAGCCCCAGCATTTT
TRBV19	TRBJ1-5	TRBD1	once	CASRTGTGGNQPQHF	TGTGCCAGTAGAACCGGGACAGGGGGGAATCAGCCCCAGCATTTT
TRBV5-1	TRBJ2-3	TRBD2	once	CASSRGTSGGASTDTQYF	TGCGCCAGCAGTCGCGGGACTAGCGGGGGGGCTAGCACAGATACGCAGTATTTT
TRBV19	TRBJ1-2	.	.	CASSIWQPTNYGYTF	TGTGCCAGTAGTATCTGGCAGCCCACTAACTATGGCTACACCTTC
TRBV7-9	TRBJ2-5	TRBD2	.	CASSWSPGSGAETQYF	TGTGCCAGCAGCTGGTCCCCGGGTAGCGGGGCAGAGACCCAGTACTTC